This TCR beta chain was captured by sequencing in a study of T-cell reconstitution after alpha-beta-depleted transplantation in children. In its sample, this clonotype was seen many times. Unique molecular identifiers were used to barcode this TCRbeta library. TCRdb independently ran MiXCR on the PCR reads; one entry per CDR3 protein. The sample has 200,000 to 300,000 distinct CDR3 sequences, roughly a quarter seen once. The CDR3 has 11 amino acids. The V gene end was trimmed by 6 bases and the J gene end by 6 bases; junction bases not matched to a gene: 0. Germline V lookup: CDR1 DFQATT, CDR2 SNEGSKA (reference sequence).

The receptor comes from a girl aged 2 to 9 with Fanconi anemia, due to receive a stem cell transplant. The rearrangement links TRBV20-1 to TRBJ2-3; the match to TRBD1 covers 10 bases. This specimen was PBMCs, taken before TCRalphabeta/CD19-depleted stem cell transplant. This CDR3 is CSAGQGDTQYF. In nucleotides, the CDR3 is TGCAGTGCGGGACAGGGGGATACGCAGTATTTT.